Following are 5 T cell receptor beta chains from one sample sequenced in a study of T cell changes during pregnancy in multiple sclerosis. This table comes from immunoSEQ multiplex PCR, and its TCRdb copy is limited to in-frame clones, with some not included. Of under 40,000 clones in the sample, 85% to 95% were seen once. The source material was CD8+ T cells from peripheral blood mononuclear cells, sampled in the third trimester of pregnancy. The origin of the receptors is a female donor with multiple sclerosis, enrolled in a pregnancy study.

This chain connects TRBV10-3 to TRBJ2-1, with TRBD2 identical over 9 bases. This CDR3 spans 13 amino acids. The J segment lost 9 bases and the V segment lost 6 bases, leaving 6 bases of the junction unmatched. CDR1 and CDR2 from the germline V gene are ENHRY and SYGVKD. The CDR3 is CAIRERGVGEQFF. The CDR3 DNA reads as TGTGCCATCAGAGAGCGGGGGGTCGGTGAGCAGTTCTTC.

This clone is a singleton in its sample. The V call is TRBV6-4, the J call TRBJ2-3; TRBD2 matches 12 bases. In germline, CDR1 is MRHNA, CDR2 SNTAGT. Losses at the gene ends were 6 bases for V and 3 bases for J; bases not matched to a gene: 4. The CDR3 runs 15 residues. CDR3 nucleotide sequence: TGTGCCAGCAGACAAACTAGCGGGGGGACAGATACGCAGTATTTT. Its translation is CASRQTSGGTDTQYF.

The V call is TRBV27, the J call TRBJ2-7, with 8 positions matching TRBD2. Germline-derived CDR1 and CDR2 are MNHEY and SMNVEV (reference sequence). The CDR3 sequence is 14 residues long. V lost 6 bases and J lost 4; bases outside the gene matches: 8. The CDR3 loop reads CASSRGGEGYEQYF. The CDR3 nucleotides read TGTGCCAGCAGCCGGGGGGGGGAGGGGTACGAGCAGTACTTC.

In this sample, this clone turned up once. This rearrangement joins TRBV9 to TRBJ2-3; possibly TRBD1 for D (7 bases). Germline loops: CDR1 SGDLS, CDR2 YYNGEE. The CDR3 totals 16 residues. V lost 3 bases, J lost 2 bases, and 16 bases lay in between. The CDR3 nucleotides are TGTGCCAGCAGCGCCCCGCGGGACAGAGCCACAGATACGCAGTATTTT. This encodes CASSAPRDRATDTQYF.

The V call is TRBV4-1, the J call TRBJ2-7, with 8 bases aligning to TRBD1. J lost 3 bases, V lost 0 bases, and 7 bases had no gene match. Germline CDR1 and CDR2: MGHRA and YSYEKL. The CDR3 has 16 amino acids. CDR3 nucleotides: TGCGCCAGCAGCCAAGATACGGGACAGGCTATCTACGAGCAGTACTTC. It specifies CASSQDTGQAIYEQYF.